This TCR beta chain stems from a study of control samples from healthy donors and cancer patients. Using immunoSEQ multiplex PCR, the repertoire was profiled, and TCRdb retains in-frame clones only, with some absent. This repertoire shows about 120,000 clones, around 89% found once; its top ten account for around 1.1%. This clonotype originated in a woman aged 50 to 60 with colorectal cancer. The sample taken for sequencing was PBMCs.

The CDR3 DNA sequence: TGTGCCACCAGTACCCCTCAGAGCGTTCAGTACCAAGAGACCCAGTACTTC. Amino acid sequence: CATSTPQSVQYQETQYF. The chain recombines TRBV24-1 with TRBJ2-5; unclear D gene. The CDR3 is 17 amino acids. The V gene lost 6 bases and the J gene lost 0 bases, with 19 bases spanning the gap. Germline values: CDR1 KGHDR, CDR2 SFDVKD.